This is a list of T cell receptor beta chains from one sample in a study of Graves' ophthalmopathy and Graves' hyperthyroidism. Each CDR3 protein gets one entry after TCRdb re-called the multiplex PCR reads with MiXCR. This repertoire shows 400,000 or so distinct CDR3 sequences, about 18% found once; its top ten account for 2.4%. The sequenced sample was peripheral blood. These receptors all stem from an adult woman with stable Graves' hyperthyroidism. Both conserved end residues are trimmed from each CDR3. Fields, in order: V gene, D gene, CDR3 protein. D genes are given only for firm matches.

TRBV6-5,TRBD2,ASSYSSEAGGPQY
TRBV6-5,.,ASTPGFSYEQY
TRBV27,.,ASSIMGLSYEQY
TRBV6-1,.,ASTKGGVYGYT
TRBV12-3/TRBV12-4,.,ASSLTRSTNYGYT
TRBV5-1,.,ASSPLGSGANVLT
TRBV5-1,TRBD1,ASSHGTENSPLH
TRBV4-1,.,ASSQVGKTMNTEAF
TRBV3-1,.,ASSQDVGGRSPLH
TRBV5-1,.,ASSFRAENSPLH
TRBV13,.,ASSLDPSGGAVRYEQY
TRBV6-1,.,ASSEWESFVYEQY
TRBV6-5,.,ASSPGLLGTEAF
TRBV12-3/TRBV12-4,TRBD1,ASSLEAGGTGANVLT
TRBV7-2,.,ASSQGGGNVYEQY
TRBV3-1,.,ASSQLVEETQY
TRBV6-1,.,ASSVARDSYT
TRBV20-1,TRBD1,SAGTGMDTEAF
TRBV28,.,ASSLRDWNTGELF
TRBV13,.,ASSLQAGYEQY
TRBV20-1,TRBD2,SARDALAGPWETQY
TRBV10-2,.,ASRGSTNYGYT
TRBV6-1,TRBD1,ASRPGQGADSPLH
TRBV6-1,.,ASSVSSVEQY
TRBV19,.,ASSLRPTGGYGYT
TRBV20-1,.,SARSFGGTYEQY
TRBV7-2,TRBD2,ASSQHSGRVQY
TRBV6-1,.,ASSENPEGHTEAF
TRBV7-9,.,ASSSTERGYEQY
TRBV2,.,ASDQPLVVGSYEQY
TRBV6-5,.,ASSYSQGAGKAF
TRBV11-2,.,ASSLDLGFSADYGYT
TRBV20-1,.,SAREGRGSPYEQY
TRBV12-3/TRBV12-4,.,ASSTGRRNTEAF
TRBV20-1,TRBD1,SAPDRAKETQY
TRBV7-2,.,ASSLDGQEGYEQY
TRBV6-5,.,ASSYPGVGNTIY
TRBV27,TRBD1,ASSLNRGRDQPQH
TRBV19,.,ASSIRRERSNQPQH
TRBV28,.,ASSPPGQRETQY
TRBV6-5,.,ASSSVRGVTGELF